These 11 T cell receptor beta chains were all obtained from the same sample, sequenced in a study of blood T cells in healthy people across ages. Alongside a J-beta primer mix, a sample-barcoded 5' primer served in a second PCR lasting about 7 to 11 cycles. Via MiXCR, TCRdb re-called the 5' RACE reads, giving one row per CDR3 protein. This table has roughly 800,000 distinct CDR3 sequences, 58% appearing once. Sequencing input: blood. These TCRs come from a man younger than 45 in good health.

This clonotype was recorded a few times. The CDR3 sequence: CAISDGADTQYF. The DNA of the CDR3 is TGTGCCATCAGTGACGGGGCGGATACGCAGTATTTT. The chain has TRBV10-3 and TRBJ2-3; D possibly matches TRBD1 or TRBD2 (5 bases each). The CDR3 sequence is 12 residues long. Germline V gene sequence: CDR1 ENHRY, CDR2 SYGVKD. V was shortened by 3 bases and J by 6 bases, with 7 bases between the two germline ends.

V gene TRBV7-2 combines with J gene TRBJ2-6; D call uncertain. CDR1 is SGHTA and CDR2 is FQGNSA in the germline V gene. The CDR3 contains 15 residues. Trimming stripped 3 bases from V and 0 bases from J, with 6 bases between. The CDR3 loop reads CASSFLVSGANVLTF. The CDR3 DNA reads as TGTGCCAGCAGCTTTTTAGTCTCTGGGGCCAACGTCCTGACTTTC.

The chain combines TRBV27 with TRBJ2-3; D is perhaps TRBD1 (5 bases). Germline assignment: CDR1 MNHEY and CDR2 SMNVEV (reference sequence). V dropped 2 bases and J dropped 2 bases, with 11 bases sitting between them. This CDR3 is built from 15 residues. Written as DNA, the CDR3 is TGTGCCAGCAGTTTACTGACAGAAGTCACAGATACGCAGTATTTT. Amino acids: CASSLLTEVTDTQYF.

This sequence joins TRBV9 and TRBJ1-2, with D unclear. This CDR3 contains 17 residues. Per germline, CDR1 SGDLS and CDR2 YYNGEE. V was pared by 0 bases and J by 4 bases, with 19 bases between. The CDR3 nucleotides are TGTGCCAGCAGCGTAGGTTCCAGACGGGCAGGCCGCTATGGCTACACCTTC. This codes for CASSVGSRRAGRYGYTF.

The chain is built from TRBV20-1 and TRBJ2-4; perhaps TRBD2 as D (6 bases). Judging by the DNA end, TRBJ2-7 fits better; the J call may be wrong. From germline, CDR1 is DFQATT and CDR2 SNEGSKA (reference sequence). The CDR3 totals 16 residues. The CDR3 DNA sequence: TGCAGTGCTAGAGAGCCTGGGACTGTCCGATCCTACGAGCAGTACTTC. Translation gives CSAREPGTVRSYEQYF.

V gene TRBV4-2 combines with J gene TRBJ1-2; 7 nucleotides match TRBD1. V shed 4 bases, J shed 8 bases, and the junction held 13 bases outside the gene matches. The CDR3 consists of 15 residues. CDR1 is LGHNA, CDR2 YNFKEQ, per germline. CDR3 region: CASSRIDSGGDGYTF. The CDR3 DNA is TGTGCCAGCAGCCGAATCGACTCAGGGGGAGACGGCTACACCTTC.

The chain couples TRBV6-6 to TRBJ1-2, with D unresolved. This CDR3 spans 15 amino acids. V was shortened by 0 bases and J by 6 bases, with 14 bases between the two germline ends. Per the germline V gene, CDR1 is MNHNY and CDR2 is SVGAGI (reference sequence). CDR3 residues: CASSYSRGPANGYTF. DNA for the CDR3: TGTGCCAGCAGTTACTCGAGAGGGCCAGCCAATGGCTACACCTTC.

DNA of the CDR3: TGCAGTGCCAGTCCCAGCTATGGCTACACCTTC. It translates to CSASPSYGYTF. The chain is built from TRBV20-1 and TRBJ1-2, with D uncertain. From germline, CDR1 is DFQATT and CDR2 SNEGSKA (reference sequence). V was pared by 6 bases and J by 4 bases, with 9 bases between. This CDR3 is 11 amino acids long.

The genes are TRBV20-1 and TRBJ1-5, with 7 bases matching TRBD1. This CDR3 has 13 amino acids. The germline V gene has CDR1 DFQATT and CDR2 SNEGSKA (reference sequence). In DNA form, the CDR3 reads TGCAGCGAACCCGAGACAGGGACTCAGCCCCAGCATTTT. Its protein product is CSEPETGTQPQHF.

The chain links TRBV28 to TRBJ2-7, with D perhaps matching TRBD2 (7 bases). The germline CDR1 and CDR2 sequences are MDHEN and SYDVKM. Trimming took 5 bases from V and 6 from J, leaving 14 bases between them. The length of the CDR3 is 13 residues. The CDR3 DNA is TGTGCCAGCAGTCCCCACAGGGAGGGCGAGCAGTACTTC. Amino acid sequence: CASSPHREGEQYF.

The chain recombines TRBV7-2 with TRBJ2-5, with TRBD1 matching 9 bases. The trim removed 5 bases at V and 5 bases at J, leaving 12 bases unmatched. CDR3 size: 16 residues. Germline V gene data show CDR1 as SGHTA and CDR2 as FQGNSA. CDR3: CASSENDRGSWETQYF. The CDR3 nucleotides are TGTGCCAGCAGCGAAAATGACAGGGGGTCGTGGGAGACCCAGTACTTC.